This T cell receptor (beta chain) appears in the sequencing data of a study of shared clonotypes between healthy human individuals. Background on the study: Each donor's CD8 memory used one plate, CD8 naive two, each CD4 subset three. Whole-study findings and limits: Researchers sampled only blood; tissue repertoires likely differ.

Deep level was the assay's run setting. Some clones are missing from TCRdb's copy, which holds only in-frame ones; the method was immunoSEQ multiplex PCR. The data contain around 2,100,000 clones, around 96% of them singletons. To note about this clone: Its target is unknown.

V shed 0 bases and J 2 bases; nucleotides not matched to a gene: 6. The CDR3 runs 17 residues. The germline CDR1 and CDR2 sequences are LNHNV and YYDKDF (reference sequence). Naive CD8 populations comprised CD45RO-negative cells positively selected for CCR7, excluding terminally differentiated effector memory CD45RA+ cells. Specimen: naive CD8+ T cells sorted from blood. J is TRBJ2-7 and V is TRBV15; TRBD2 matches 11 bases. This sequence was found in a young man in good health. The chain's CDR3 is CATSRDLSGGAPYEQYF. CDR3 coding DNA: TGTGCCACCAGCAGAGATCTTAGCGGGGGGGCACCCTACGAGCAGTACTTC.